The present T cell receptor (beta chain) was sequenced within a study of STAT5B mutations in CD4+ large granular lymphocyte leukemia. V was cut by 3 bases and J by 0 bases, with 5 bases left in between. CDR1 and CDR2 (germline): LNHDA, SQIVND (reference sequence). The CDR3 totals 13 residues. This clone was counted between two and nine times. Its specificity is not known. General study results and limits: Without HLA matching, higher CD4+ than CD8+ T-LGLL clonality could reflect small sample size. 25% of private leukemic clonotypes occurred rarely in other patients' non-leukemic repertoires.

Assay used: immunoSEQ multiplex PCR; TCRdb lists only in-frame clones, some missing. The sample has about 29,000 clones; around 78% are singletons. The sample taken for sequencing was CD4+ T cells from blood buffy coats. This clonotype was sampled from a human donor in good health. This sequence joins TRBV19 and TRBJ1-1, with D unclear. The CDR3 region has the DNA TGTGCCAGTAGTATTACGATGAACACTGAAGCTTTCTTT. Translated: CASSITMNTEAFF.